A single T cell receptor (beta chain) is shown here with its context. This record comes from a study of blood T cell repertoires in COVID-19. Per the study methods: It was from reference gene primer amplification that nucleated cell counts were estimated. Using immunoSEQ multiplex PCR, the repertoire was profiled, and TCRdb retains in-frame clones only, with some absent. V and J calls and clone size are as listed in that table; D and trimming were resolved from the DNA. The data hold about 310,000 clones, with roughly nine tenths observed a single time. Germline V gene lookup returns CDR1 MNHEY and CDR2 SVGAGI. The CDR3 sequence is 15 residues long. With 4 bases removed from V and 0 bases from J, the gap between germline ends came to 12 bases.

The rearrangement joins TRBV6-5 to TRBJ1-1; TRBD1 might be the D (6 bases). The sequenced material came from peripheral blood. The TCR was taken from a woman in her twenties or thirties with COVID-19, enrolled during active disease. In DNA, the CDR3 is TGTGCCAGCAGTTTCAGGGGCTACCTGAACACTGAAGCTTTCTTT. Amino acid sequence: CASSFRGYLNTEAFF.